The clone carrying this TCR beta chain was counted only a few times. Its antigen is unknown. This entry is derived from a study of T cells after yellow fever vaccination. Overall study: When fractions had low cell numbers, they were prepared with SMART-Seq v4 Ultra Low Input.

The study, taken as a whole, reports: Most primary-vaccination clones reappeared after the booster (about 96% CD4, approximately 88% CD8).

Production of TCR cDNA was by 5'RACE template switching, which also added a universal primer site and UMIs. TCRdb recomputed calls from the 5' RACE reads with MiXCR, one row per CDR3 protein. The sample records hundreds of thousands of distinct CDR3 sequences, around a fifth being singletons. V dropped 4 bases and J dropped 7; count of bases not matched to a gene: 11. The CDR3 extends over 16 amino acids. CDR1 and CDR2 from the germline V gene are SGHDT and YYEEEE. The receptor's source is a man younger than 30 who received the YFV17D yellow fever vaccine. Sample: PBMCs, taken roughly 20 days after the first yellow fever vaccination. This chain links TRBV5-6 with TRBJ1-6; 7 bases are shared with TRBD1. CDR3 loop: CASSPRQGKWNSPLHF. The CDR3 region has the DNA TGTGCCAGCAGCCCCCGACAGGGCAAATGGAATTCACCCCTCCACTTT.